A selection of T cell receptor beta chains follows, all from one sample in a study of cytomegalovirus exposure and HLA in healthy donors. Sequenced by immunoSEQ multiplex PCR; TCRdb stores in-frame clones only, minus some. Of 210,000 or so clones in the sample, around four fifths were seen once. Sequencing was done on a sample of PBMCs. All receptors derive from a boy younger than 18 in good health and CMV-seronegative. The CDR3 runs from the conserved cysteine through the conserved F or W. A D gene is named only where the DNA matches it firmly. Clone size is shown for a subset of rows, as once, few, many or a class of expanded clone.

D gene	clone size	V gene	J gene	CDR3 protein	CDR3 DNA
-	few	TRBV7-2	TRBJ1-1	CASSVGLAEAFF	TGTGCCAGCAGCGTCGGGTTGGCTGAAGCTTTCTTT
-	-	TRBV19	TRBJ1-2	CASNRGYGYTF	TGTGCCAGCAACCGGGGTTATGGCTACACCTTC
-	-	TRBV2	TRBJ1-1	CASRGVWNTEAFF	TGTGCCAGCAGAGGAGTGTGGAACACTGAAGCTTTCTTT
-	-	TRBV6-5	TRBJ1-1	CASSYGGMNTEAFF	TGTGCCAGCAGTTACGGCGGTATGAACACTGAAGCTTTCTTT
-	-	TRBV18	TRBJ2-3	CASSYLTPSTDTQYF	TGTGCCAGCTCATACTTAACCCCTAGCACAGATACGCAGTATTTT
-	-	TRBV19	TRBJ1-3	CASSIWANPFSGNTIYF	TGTGCCAGTAGTATTTGGGCCAACCCTTTCTCTGGAAACACCATATATTTT
TRBD1	-	TRBV5-5	TRBJ1-4	CASRRTGTLGTNEKLFF	TGTGCCAGCAGGCGGACAGGTACCTTAGGGACTAATGAAAAACTGTTTTTT
TRBD1	few	TRBV27	TRBJ1-2	CASTLRGTASANYGYTF	TGTGCCAGCACCCTAAGGGGGACAGCTTCCGCTAACTATGGCTACACCTTC
-	-	TRBV5-6	TRBJ2-1	CASSLAGPYNEQFF	TGTGCCAGCAGCTTGGCTGGGCCCTACAATGAGCAGTTCTTC
-	few	TRBV6-5	TRBJ2-6	CASSAEVSGANVLTF	TGTGCCAGCAGTGCGGAGGTCTCTGGGGCCAACGTCCTGACTTTC
-	-	TRBV19	TRBJ1-1	CASSQDRVSEAFF	TGTGCCAGTAGCCAAGACCGGGTCTCTGAAGCTTTCTTT
-	-	TRBV5-4	TRBJ2-7	CASSLGFENYEQYF	TGTGCCAGCAGCTTGGGGTTCGAGAACTACGAGCAGTACTTC
TRBD2	-	TRBV6-1	TRBJ2-7	CASASREGAYEQYF	TGTGCCAGCGCGAGTCGGGAGGGGGCCTACGAGCAGTACTTC
TRBD2	-	TRBV30	TRBJ2-1	CAWSSGGSLAGGRSYNEQFF	TGTGCCTGGAGTAGCGGGGGGTCGCTAGCGGGAGGGCGCTCCTACAATGAGCAGTTCTTC
TRBD1	-	TRBV4-1	TRBJ2-7	CASSRGTGLSYEQYF	TGCGCCAGCAGCCGAGGGACAGGGCTCTCCTACGAGCAGTACTTC
-	-	TRBV5-1	TRBJ1-1	CASSLAEGEAFF	TGCGCCAGCAGCTTGGCTGAGGGTGAAGCTTTCTTT
TRBD1	few	TRBV4-2	TRBJ1-1	CASSQVTGGGVINTEAFF	TGTGCCAGCAGCCAAGTTACAGGGGGTGGGGTAATTAACACTGAAGCTTTCTTT
TRBD1	once	TRBV29-1	TRBJ2-3	CSVPGQGAADTQYF	TGCAGCGTCCCGGGACAGGGAGCCGCAGATACGCAGTATTTT
-	once	TRBV10-3	TRBJ1-2	CATPTAPYGYTF	TGTGCCACTCCGACAGCCCCTTATGGCTACACCTTC
-	-	TRBV15	TRBJ2-3	CATSYGRGSSTDTQYF	TGTGCCACCAGCTACGGGCGGGGTTCTAGCACAGATACGCAGTATTTT
TRBD2	-	TRBV5-1	TRBJ2-7	CASSLLPAGGRYEQYF	TGCGCCAGCAGCTTGTTGCCGGCGGGGGGACGATACGAGCAGTACTTC
-	few	TRBV19	TRBJ1-2	CSRSGGYTF	TGTTCCCGATCGGGGGGCTACACCTTC
TRBD2	-	TRBV27	TRBJ2-1	CASSPTSGGGDEQFF	TGTGCCAGCAGTCCTACTAGCGGGGGCGGGGATGAGCAGTTCTTC
TRBD1	-	TRBV9	TRBJ2-1	CASTLGGQGIYEQFF	TGTGCCAGCACCTTGGGGGGACAGGGAATATATGAGCAGTTCTTC
-	-	TRBV21-1	TRBJ1-1	CASSQQGLNTEAFF	TGTGCCAGCAGCCAACAGGGATTGAACACTGAAGCTTTCTTT
-	-	TRBV7-9	TRBJ1-3	CASRSGVGNTIYF	TGTGCCAGCAGGTCAGGGGTCGGAAACACCATATATTTT